This is a list of T cell receptor beta chains from one sample in a study of long-term antiretroviral therapy in people with HIV. TCRdb's copy holds only in-frame clones and misses some; the assay was immunoSEQ multiplex PCR. The table has 30,000 to 40,000 clones, 85% to 95% seen once. The source material was unsorted PBMCs, sampled around 5.5 years after starting antiretroviral therapy. Receptors were obtained from a woman between 50 and 59 years old with HIV. CDR3s include the opening cysteine and the closing phenylalanine or tryptophan. D genes are given only for firm matches. Size tells how often a clone was seen (once, few, many) or the class of an expanded clone, and some rows leave it out.

clone_size d_call j_call v_call cdr3_aa cdr3_nt
- - TRBJ1-1 TRBV5-6 CASSPQGGRWTEAFF TGTGCCAGCAGCCCCCAAGGGGGACGATGGACTGAAGCTTTCTTT
few - TRBJ2-7 TRBV7-9 CASNEPKVREQYF TGTGCCAGCAACGAGCCCAAAGTTCGGGAGCAGTACTTC
- - TRBJ1-1 TRBV4-1 CASSPGRQNTEAFF TGCGCCAGCAGCCCGGGACGGCAGAACACTGAAGCTTTCTTT
- - TRBJ2-7 TRBV5-5 CASSLGPDNEQYF TGTGCCAGCAGCCTGGGGCCAGATAACGAGCAGTACTTC
once - TRBJ2-7 TRBV6-5 CASRQGPSYEQYF TGTGCCAGCAGACAGGGCCCTTCCTACGAGCAGTACTTC
- TRBD1 TRBJ1-2 TRBV9 CASSVAPGGDYGYTF TGTGCCAGCAGCGTAGCCCCAGGGGGGGACTATGGCTACACCTTC
- - TRBJ1-5 TRBV6-6 CASSYSTNQPQHF TGTGCCAGCAGTTACTCAACCAATCAGCCCCAGCATTTT
- TRBD2 TRBJ2-1 TRBV9 CASSVGAGGMDEQFF TGTGCCAGCAGCGTAGGGGCGGGGGGGATGGATGAGCAGTTCTTC
- - TRBJ2-7 TRBV30 CAWTTAREQYF TGTGCCTGGACGACAGCGAGGGAGCAGTACTTC
- TRBD1 TRBJ2-7 TRBV19 CASSLPWGQGSREQYF TGTGCCAGTAGTCTCCCCTGGGGACAGGGATCGAGGGAGCAGTACTTC
- - TRBJ2-7 TRBV9 CASSVGGRDSEQYF TGTGCCAGCAGCGTAGGTGGCAGGGATAGCGAGCAGTACTTC
- - TRBJ1-2 TRBV27 CASSRSGPHYGYTF TGTGCCAGCAGTCGCTCCGGGCCTCACTATGGCTACACCTTC
- - TRBJ1-5 TRBV6-6 CASSYSVDNQPQHF TGTGCCAGCAGTTACTCCGTAGACAATCAGCCCCAGCATTTT
- TRBD2 TRBJ2-7 TRBV5-1 CASSLSAGGQSGEQYF TGCGCCAGCAGCTTGTCTGCGGGGGGGCAAAGTGGCGAGCAGTACTTC
- TRBD2 TRBJ2-1 TRBV5-4 CASSPGGSGHLYNEQFF TGTGCCAGCAGCCCCGGTGGTAGCGGGCATCTCTACAATGAGCAGTTCTTC
- TRBD1 TRBJ1-2 TRBV6-5 CASSYDRGTGGYTF TGTGCCAGCAGTTACGACAGGGGAACTGGTGGCTACACCTTC
- TRBD1 TRBJ2-5 TRBV5-1 CASSLNPQGAGETQYF TGCGCCAGCAGCTTGAACCCACAGGGGGCAGGGGAGACCCAGTACTTC
- - TRBJ1-2 TRBV12-5 CASGLTGNYGYTF TGTGCTAGTGGTTTGACGGGGAACTATGGCTACACCTTC
- TRBD1 TRBJ1-5 TRBV7-2 CASSPPGRQGVQPQHF TGTGCCAGCAGCCCGCCCGGGCGACAGGGAGTTCAGCCCCAGCATTTT
- - TRBJ2-7 TRBV5-1 CASSRKQGSIAEQYF TGCGCCAGCAGCCGCAAGCAGGGGTCCATCGCCGAGCAGTACTTC
- - TRBJ1-1 TRBV19 CASSIKGPVEGLNEAFF TGTGCCAGTAGTATTAAGGGTCCAGTGGAGGGGCTCAATGAAGCTTTCTTT
few - TRBJ1-5 TRBV19 CASTPEGLSNQPQHF TGTGCCAGTACCCCGGAGGGCTTAAGCAATCAGCCCCAGCATTTT
- - TRBJ2-3 TRBV10-3 CAIVGERADTQYF TGTGCCATCGTGGGGGAGAGGGCAGATACGCAGTATTTT
- - TRBJ1-5 TRBV2 CASSEAYSNQPQHF TGTGCCAGCAGTGAAGCCTATAGCAATCAGCCCCAGCATTTT
- - TRBJ2-2 TRBV7-3 CASSFAHLYGELFF TGTGCCAGCAGCTTCGCCCACCTGTACGGGGAGCTGTTTTTT